Following are 26 T cell receptor beta chains from one sample sequenced in a study of T cell responses to AZD1222 COVID-19 vaccine (dated by TCRdb to the early 2020s). Sample time point, as interpreted from the label and publication: about 28 days (+/-7) after the second vaccine dose. Libraries were constructed by the immunoSEQ multiplex PCR assay. Imported from immuneACCESS, the table was reduced by TCRdb to in-frame sequences with V and J called. These copies leave out some clones; in studies compared against another copy, an unresolved V gene accounts for under half, and the cause of the remainder is not known. This sample is represented by 100,000 to 150,000 clones; more than 75% of them were singletons. Of the sample, under 1.2% is held by the ten largest clones. Material: peripheral blood, obtained 28 days after the second AZD1222 dose. All receptors derive from an adult who received the AZD1222 COVID-19 vaccine.

This clone came up once. The CDR3 DNA sequence: TGCGCCAGCAGCTTCCGGGGCCTTAGAGGTCGGGCGAATGAGCAGTTCTTC. Encoded protein: CASSFRGLRGRANEQFF. The J gene is TRBJ2-1, the V gene TRBV5-1, with D possibly being TRBD1 or TRBD2 (5 bases each). In germline, CDR1 is SGHRS, CDR2 YFSETQ. V shed 2 bases and J shed 7 bases, with 22 bases lying between them. This CDR3 contains 17 residues.

The rearrangement links TRBV7-9 to TRBJ1-2; 7 positions agree with TRBD1. There are 15 residues in the CDR3. With V trimmed by 5 bases and J by 1 base, 7 bases remained unmatched. CDR1 and CDR2 from the germline V gene are SEHNR and FQNEAQ (reference sequence). The CDR3 DNA is TGTGCCAGCAGCCCCCGACAGGGCCGTAACTATGGCTACACCTTC. Its translation is CASSPRQGRNYGYTF.

This chain joins TRBV2 and TRBJ2-5; maybe TRBD2 (6 bases). The CDR3 is made up of 14 amino acids. Germline V gives CDR1 SNHLY, CDR2 FYNNEI. V was shortened by 2 bases and J by 5 bases, with 12 bases between the two germline ends. The chain's CDR3 is CASSEPLATETQYF. The DNA of the CDR3 is TGTGCCAGCAGTGAACCGCTAGCGACGGAGACCCAGTACTTC.

This chain uses TRBV16 with TRBJ1-1, with D perhaps matching TRBD1 (5 bases). Between the trimmed V and J ends, which lost 4 bases and 0 bases, there was a span of 12 bases. Germline-derived CDR1 and CDR2 are KGHSY and FQNENV. The CDR3 runs to 15 residues. Here the CDR3 reads CASSPTRDLNTEAFF. CDR3 coding DNA: TGTGCCAGCAGCCCTACTCGGGACCTGAACACTGAAGCTTTCTTT.

The rearrangement joins TRBV9 to TRBJ2-7, with D unresolved. Trimming removed 0 bases at V and 2 bases at J, with 9 bases between. Germline V gene lookup returns CDR1 SGDLS and CDR2 YYNGEE. The CDR3 runs to 14 residues. The CDR3: CASSVDQVTYEQYF. The CDR3 DNA reads as TGTGCCAGCAGCGTAGACCAGGTGACCTACGAGCAGTACTTC.

This clone was observed a single time. This chain uses TRBV10-3 with TRBJ2-7; tentatively, D is TRBD2 (6 bases). CDR1 is ENHRY, CDR2 SYGVKD, per germline. The ends were cut back, 7 bases at V and 6 bases at J, with 19 bases in the middle. The CDR3 covers 14 residues. The CDR3 loop is CAIIETHAGGEQYF. CDR3 sequence (DNA): TGTGCCATCATAGAGACACATGCCGGGGGCGAGCAGTACTTC.

The chain combines TRBV2 with TRBJ2-7; TRBD1 matches at 9 bases. The CDR3 is 15 amino acids. Germline V gene data show CDR1 as SNHLY and CDR2 as FYNNEI. V trimming: 2 bases; J trimming: 5 bases; junction bases outside the gene matches: 7. CDR3 residues: CASSESGTGLHEQYF. The CDR3 nucleotides are TGTGCCAGCAGTGAAAGTGGGACAGGGCTCCACGAGCAGTACTTC. Based on the CDR3 plus reference TRBV2 and TRBJ2-7, the full variable domain is EPEVTQTPSHQVTQMGQEVILRCVPISNHLYFYWYRQILGQKVEFLVSFYNNEISEKSEIFDDQFSVERPDGSNFTLKIRSTKLEDSAMYFCASSESGTGLHEQYFGPGTRLTVT.

The V gene is TRBV6-5, the J gene TRBJ2-7; D remains ambiguous. Germline V gene data show CDR1 as MNHEY and CDR2 as SVGAGI. Trimming removed 7 bases at V and 0 bases at J, with 13 bases between. The length of the CDR3 is 14 residues. The CDR3 sequence: CASIFTTNSYEQYF. The DNA for the CDR3 is TGTGCCAGCATTTTTACGACAAACTCCTACGAGCAGTACTTC.

The chain combines TRBV5-1 with TRBJ2-7, with D possibly TRBD2 on 5 matching bases. The CDR3 has 13 amino acids. V lost 0 bases, J lost 9 bases, and 13 bases lay in between. CDR1 and CDR2 from the germline V gene are SGHRS and YFSETQ. CDR3 bases: TGCGCCAGCAGCTTGGAGGAGGTCTCCAGGCAGTACTTC. Translation: CASSLEEVSRQYF.

V gene TRBV28 combines with J gene TRBJ1-4; D is undetermined. The CDR3 sequence is 13 residues long. Germline V CDR1 and CDR2: MDHEN, SYDVKM. Deletions cut 5 bases from V and 7 bases from J, with 11 bases between. The CDR3: CASSRGVGEKLFF. The CDR3 DNA reads TGTGCCAGCAGTCGCGGGGTCGGTGAAAAACTGTTTTTT.

The chain employs TRBV5-6 and TRBJ1-3, with 8 bases identical to TRBD1. This CDR3 has 15 amino acids. The V segment lost 0 bases and the J segment 6 bases; nucleotides outside the gene matches: 5. Germline V gene lookup returns CDR1 SGHDT and CDR2 YYEEEE. The CDR3: CASSLAAGGENTIYF. In DNA form, the CDR3 reads TGTGCCAGCAGCTTGGCCGCAGGGGGCGAAAACACCATATATTTT. Drawing the rest from reference TRBV5-6 and TRBJ1-3, the complete variable domain is DAGVTQSPTHLIKTRGQQVTLRCSPKSGHDTVSWYQQALGQGPQFIFQYYEEEERQRGNFPDRFSGHQFPNYSSELNVNALLLGDSALYLCASSLAAGGENTIYFGEGSWLTVV.

The gene calls are TRBV28 and TRBJ1-2; D uncertain. The CDR3 runs 16 residues. Germline CDR1 MDHEN, CDR2 SYDVKM. Trimming shortened V by 3 bases and J by 5 bases, and 19 bases separated the two germline ends. The chain's CDR3 is CASSFIERRPTYGYTF. In DNA, the CDR3 is TGTGCCAGCAGTTTTATAGAGAGGAGGCCCACTTATGGCTACACCTTC.

This chain connects TRBV30 to TRBJ2-7; D is perhaps TRBD1 or TRBD2 (5 bases each). CDR1 and CDR2 (germline): GTSNPN, SVGIG (reference sequence). Trimming pared 5 bases from V and 5 bases from J, leaving 16 bases between. This CDR3 is 13 amino acids long. CDR3 residues: CAWSRGALNEQYF. CDR3 DNA: TGTGCCTGGTCCAGAGGGGCTTTGAACGAGCAGTACTTC.

Concerning this clone itself: Other DNA sequences of this sample code for an identical CDR3. The gene calls are TRBV9 and TRBJ2-3; 9 nucleotides line up with TRBD2. The CDR3 has 14 residues. Unmatched junction bases numbered 4, after V lost 3 bases and J lost 5 bases. The germline V gene has CDR1 SGDLS and CDR2 YYNGEE. The CDR3 loop reads CASSASGKLDTQYF. As DNA, the CDR3 is TGTGCCAGCAGCGCTAGCGGGAAATTAGATACGCAGTATTTT.

The V gene is TRBV18, the J gene TRBJ2-7; D is ambiguous. The V end lost 4 bases, the J end lost 6 bases, and 10 bases lay between the germline ends. The V gene's germline CDR1 is KGHSH and CDR2 LQKENI. This CDR3 contains 12 residues. DNA of the CDR3: TGTGCCAGCTCACGCGACCTTCTCGAGCAGTACTTC. It translates to CASSRDLLEQYF.

This chain uses TRBV5-4 with TRBJ1-3; D is unresolved. Between the trimmed V and J ends, which lost 1 base and 3 bases, there was a span of 14 bases. CDR3 length equals 16 residues. Germline assignment: CDR1 SGHNT and CDR2 YYREEE (reference sequence). CDR3: CASSLWPPGGGNTIYF. The CDR3 DNA reads as TGTGCCAGCAGCTTGTGGCCTCCCGGCGGTGGAAACACCATATATTTT.

As to this clone: This sample also contains other DNA sequences that code for the same CDR3. The chain joins TRBV7-9 to TRBJ2-7, with unresolved D. Germline CDR1 reads SEHNR; CDR2 reads FQNEAQ (reference sequence). The V and J ends lost 3 bases and 3 bases respectively, with 3 bases between them. The CDR3 totals 11 residues. The CDR3 DNA sequence: TGTGCCAGCAGCTTTAGCTACGAGCAGTACTTC. Translated: CASSFSYEQYF.

The chain is built from TRBV19 and TRBJ2-7; a weak D match, TRBD2 (6 bases). Germline loops: CDR1 LNHDA, CDR2 SQIVND (reference sequence). The CDR3 loop spans 15 amino acids. Trimming removed 0 bases from V and 3 bases from J, with 12 bases in between. CDR3 DNA sequence: TGTGCCAGTAGTATAGATCTTGGAGGGAGCTACGAGCAGTACTTC. Its translation: CASSIDLGGSYEQYF. Variable domain in full (rest from reference TRBV19 and TRBJ2-7): DGGITQSPKYLFRKEGQNVTLSCEQNLNHDAMYWYRQDPGQGLRLIYYSQIVNDFQKGDIAEGYSVSREKKESFPLTVTSAQKNPTAFYLCASSIDLGGSYEQYFGPGTRLTVT.

J is TRBJ2-7 and V is TRBV11-2; 8 positions agree with TRBD1. The CDR3 consists of 13 residues. V was clipped by 5 bases and J by 3 bases; unmatched bases: 3. Germline V CDR1 and CDR2: SGHAT, FQNNGV. CDR3 bases: TGTGCCAGCAGCGCCGACAGGGGCTACGAGCAGTACTTC. It codes for CASSADRGYEQYF.

The rearrangement joins TRBV7-9 to TRBJ2-7; D may be TRBD2 (5 bases). The V gene's germline CDR1 is SEHNR and CDR2 FQNEAQ (reference sequence). The CDR3 extends over 16 amino acids. V gave up 3 bases and J gave up 2 bases, with 17 bases separating them. As DNA, the CDR3 is TGTGCCAGCAGCTTCAGACGGGGTATTCTAACCTACGAGCAGTACTTC. Residues: CASSFRRGILTYEQYF.

The chain uses TRBV5-1 and TRBJ2-2, with D unclear. Germline assignment: CDR1 SGHRS and CDR2 YFSETQ. CDR3 length: 15 amino acids. V was cut by 0 bases and J by 0 bases, with 6 bases left in between. CDR3 DNA: TGCGCCAGCAGCTTGGCGGGCCCGAACACCGGGGAGCTGTTTTTT. Protein product: CASSLAGPNTGELFF.

CDR3 sequence (DNA): TGCGCCAGCAGCTTAGACAGGAACTATGGCTACACCTTC. This gives the protein CASSLDRNYGYTF. The chain couples TRBV5-1 to TRBJ1-2, with a weak D call TRBD1 (6 bases). With 2 bases removed from V and 2 bases from J, the gap between germline ends came to 7 bases. In germline, CDR1 is SGHRS, CDR2 YFSETQ. This CDR3 contains 13 residues.

The V call is TRBV6-5, the J call TRBJ1-2, with 9 bases matching TRBD1. The CDR3 covers 15 residues. CDR1 MNHEY and CDR2 SVGAGI come from the germline V gene. V gave up 1 base and J gave up 7 bases; unmatched junction bases: 7. CDR3 in amino acids: CASSYYSTGGSGYTF. CDR3 nucleotides: TGTGCCAGCAGTTACTATTCGACAGGGGGGTCTGGCTACACCTTC.

The rearrangement links TRBV12-3 or TRBV12-4 to TRBJ2-4; D is ambiguous. CDR3 size: 13 residues. Trimming stripped 7 bases from V and 5 bases from J, with 12 bases between. CDR3 coding DNA: TGTGCCAGCACCCGAATTTTGGAAAACATTCAGTACTTC. Translation gives CASTRILENIQYF.

The rearrangement uses TRBV18 and TRBJ1-1; D is possibly TRBD1 (5 bases). Germline CDR1 KGHSH, CDR2 LQKENI. The CDR3 spans 14 residues. V was shortened by 6 bases and J by 1 base, with 12 bases between the two germline ends. The CDR3 nucleotides are TGTGCCAGCTCTACCTGGGGGTCGAACACTGAAGCTTTCTTT. Encoded protein: CASSTWGSNTEAFF.

V usage is TRBV28 and J usage is TRBJ2-1, with 10 bases that match TRBD1. J was trimmed by 6 bases and V by 2 bases; bases with no gene match: 4. Germline CDR1 is MDHEN and CDR2 is SYDVKM. The CDR3 is 15 residues long. The CDR3, as DNA: TGTGCCAGCAGTTTAGCCGGGACAGGGGCCAATGAGCAGTTCTTC. It is translated as CASSLAGTGANEQFF. The whole variable domain, remainder taken from reference TRBV28 and TRBJ2-1, is DVKVTQSSRYLVKRTGEKVFLECVQDMDHENMFWYRQDPGLGLRLIYFSYDVKMKEKGDIPEGYSVSREKKERFSLILESASTNQTSMYLCASSLAGTGANEQFFGPGTRLTVL.